The 28 T cell receptor beta chains below all came from one sample that was sequenced in a study of cytomegalovirus exposure and HLA in healthy donors (dated by TCRdb to the late 2010s). The library was made by the immunoSEQ multiplex PCR assay. For the multiplex PCR, a mixture combining 60 forward primers for TCR Vbeta segments and 13 reverse primers for TCR Jbeta segments was used. TCRdb obtained this table from immuneACCESS and retained in-frame rearrangements with V and J assigned. These tables miss some clones; where compared with another copy, unresolved V genes account for less than half of the shortfall, and the remainder is unexplained. This sample is represented by some 150,000 clones; approximately 85% of them were singletons. The ten top clones hold approximately 6% of the sample. Sequencing was performed on PBMCs. The receptors here all came from a man in his forties or fifties in good health and CMV-seropositive.

V gene TRBV5-1 combines with J gene TRBJ2-1, with TRBD2 identical over 12 bases. The junction had 6 bases not matched to a gene; V was cut back by 4 bases and J by 7 bases. Looked up from germline, CDR1 is SGHRS and CDR2 is YFSETQ. CDR3 length equals 15 residues. The CDR3 coding sequence is TGCGCCAGCAGCCCTAGCGGGAGGGCCTCGAATGAGCAGTTCTTC. This gives the protein CASSPSGRASNEQFF.

This clone has only one observation. This chain connects TRBV9 to TRBJ1-3; tentative D call: TRBD1 (6 bases). The V and J ends lost 4 bases and 0 bases respectively, with 11 bases between them. The CDR3 totals 15 residues. Germline V gene sequence: CDR1 SGDLS, CDR2 YYNGEE. DNA of the CDR3: TGTGCCAGCAGCCCACAGGGTGGCTCTGGAAACACCATATATTTT. Amino acids: CASSPQGGSGNTIYF. The entire variable domain, with the rest obtained from reference TRBV9 and TRBJ1-3, is as follows: DSGVTQTPKHLITATGQRVTLRCSPRSGDLSVYWYQQSLDQGLQFLIQYYNGEERAKGNILERFSAQQFPDLHSELNLSSLELGDSALYFCASSPQGGSGNTIYFGEGSWLTVV.

This clone was seen only a few times. The chain recombines TRBV9 with TRBJ1-2; a possible D gene is TRBD1 (6 bases). Trimming took off 0 bases at V and 5 bases at J, with 14 bases between the two ends. The CDR3 contains 15 residues. Germline values: CDR1 SGDLS, CDR2 YYNGEE. For the CDR3, the DNA is TGTGCCAGCAGCGTAGAACAGGGTGTTTTGTATGGCTACACCTTC. It codes for CASSVEQGVLYGYTF.

The chain couples TRBV30 to TRBJ2-3, with D perhaps matching TRBD2 (6 bases). This CDR3 region has 14 residues. CDR1 is GTSNPN and CDR2 is SVGIG in the germline V gene (reference sequence). The V and J ends lost 3 bases and 1 base respectively, with 11 bases between them. The CDR3 spells CAWRAGPRTDTQYF. The CDR3 DNA reads as TGTGCCTGGAGAGCGGGTCCACGCACAGATACGCAGTATTTT.

This chain connects TRBV5-1 to TRBJ2-1; 11 bases agree with TRBD2. This CDR3 comprises 17 residues. J lost 0 bases, V lost 0 bases, and 2 bases had no gene match. The germline gives CDR1 SGHRS, CDR2 YFSETQ. The CDR3 loop is CASSLGLAGSSYNEQFF. As DNA, the CDR3 is TGCGCCAGCAGCTTGGGACTAGCGGGAAGCTCCTACAATGAGCAGTTCTTC.

This chain connects TRBV28 to TRBJ2-7, with D uncertain. Germline CDR1 reads MDHEN; CDR2 reads SYDVKM. CDR3 length equals 15 residues. Between the trimmed V and J ends, which lost 1 base and 3 bases, there was a span of 13 bases. CDR3 DNA: TGTGCCAGCAGTTTATCCCCAAACCCCAGCTACGAGCAGTACTTC. Translation: CASSLSPNPSYEQYF.

This clone has only a few counts. The chain employs TRBV5-1 and TRBJ2-7; the match to TRBD1 covers 11 bases. V gave up 4 bases and J gave up 0 bases; unmatched junction bases: 0. CDR1 and CDR2 from the germline V gene are SGHRS and YFSETQ. This CDR3 spans 14 amino acids. CDR3 nucleotides: TGCGCCAGCAGCGGGACAGGGGGCTCCTACGAGCAGTACTTC. Translation: CASSGTGGSYEQYF.

This clone was picked up one time. The chain couples TRBV5-1 to TRBJ1-6, with TRBD1 identical over 7 bases. Trimming at V came to 3 bases and at J to 10 bases, leaving 7 bases not matched to a gene. The germline gives CDR1 SGHRS, CDR2 YFSETQ. There are 14 residues in the CDR3. This CDR3 reads CASSSTGEQSPLHF. In nucleotides, the CDR3 is TGCGCCAGCAGCTCTACAGGGGAGCAATCACCCCTCCACTTT.

The chain carries TRBV5-1 and TRBJ1-1; 7 nucleotides agree with TRBD1. Germline trimming cut 3 bases from V and 1 base from J; bases unmatched to any gene: 9. CDR3 size: 16 residues. The V gene's germline CDR1 is SGHRS and CDR2 YFSETQ. CDR3 sequence (DNA): TGCGCCAGCAGCTACAGACAGGGTGGATGGAACACTGAAGCTTTCTTT. Translation: CASSYRQGGWNTEAFF.

CDR3 in amino acids: CASRMRSGTREGTQYF. DNA for the CDR3: TGTGCCAGCAGGATGCGGTCAGGGACGAGGGAGGGTACGCAGTATTTT. This chain joins TRBV5-4 and TRBJ2-3; TRBD2 agrees at 7 bases. Trimming cost V 5 bases and J 8 bases; bases outside gene matches: 17. The CDR3 length is 16 residues. Per the germline V gene, CDR1 is SGHNT and CDR2 is YYREEE (reference sequence).

This sequence joins TRBV2 and TRBJ1-2; D is perhaps TRBD1 (6 bases). There are 13 residues in the CDR3. The V end lost 7 bases, the J end lost 7 bases, and 16 bases lay between the germline ends. Germline V gives CDR1 SNHLY, CDR2 FYNNEI. CDR3 protein: CASTLGGPGGYTF. The CDR3 region has the DNA TGTGCCAGCACCTTAGGGGGACCGGGTGGCTACACCTTC.

This clone was counted a few times. V gene TRBV10-2 combines with J gene TRBJ2-7, with 13 bases that match TRBD2. Germline values: CDR1 WSHSY, CDR2 SAAADI. J was trimmed by 4 bases and V by 7 bases; bases with no gene match: 4. This CDR3 contains 14 residues. In nucleotides, the CDR3 is TGCGCCAGCACGAAACTAGCGGGAGGGTACGAGCAGTACTTC. It translates to CASTKLAGGYEQYF.

The chain carries TRBV5-1 and TRBJ2-7; 8 bases are shared with TRBD1. Germline loops: CDR1 SGHRS, CDR2 YFSETQ. Germline trimming cut 5 bases from V and 0 bases from J; bases unmatched to any gene: 10. The CDR3 extends over 16 amino acids. CDR3 in amino acids: CASRTTDRVGSYEQYF. The CDR3 nucleotides read TGCGCCAGCAGAACAACGGACAGGGTGGGCTCCTACGAGCAGTACTTC.

The sample holds one count of this clone. V gene TRBV4-1 combines with J gene TRBJ1-5; D remains unclear. The V end lost 0 bases, the J end lost 0 bases, and 12 bases lay between the germline ends. The CDR3 is 17 amino acids. The V gene's germline CDR1 is MGHRA and CDR2 YSYEKL. DNA for the CDR3: TGCGCCAGCAGCCAAGAAGCGGTGGACTTTAGCAATCAGCCCCAGCATTTT. Amino acid sequence: CASSQEAVDFSNQPQHF.

The V and J genes are TRBV5-1 and TRBJ1-2; 8 nucleotides match TRBD1. Germline V gene sequence: CDR1 SGHRS, CDR2 YFSETQ. J lost 1 base, V lost 1 base, and 6 bases had no gene match. This CDR3 is built from 16 residues. The DNA of the CDR3 is TGCGCCAGCAGCTTGCCCTCGACAGGGGATAACTATGGCTACACCTTC. Amino acid sequence: CASSLPSTGDNYGYTF.

The V call is TRBV19, the J call TRBJ2-1; TRBD2 is a possible D gene (6 bases). Germline V gene lookup returns CDR1 LNHDA and CDR2 SQIVND (reference sequence). This CDR3 contains 13 residues. Trimming shortened V by 3 bases and J by 7 bases, and 10 bases separated the two germline ends. The CDR3 loop is CASSMGLANEQFF. For the CDR3, the DNA is TGTGCCAGTAGTATGGGGCTAGCGAATGAGCAGTTCTTC. Variable domain in full (rest from reference TRBV19 and TRBJ2-1): DGGITQSPKYLFRKEGQNVTLSCEQNLNHDAMYWYRQDPGQGLRLIYYSQIVNDFQKGDIAEGYSVSREKKESFPLTVTSAQKNPTAFYLCASSMGLANEQFFGPGTRLTVL.

This clone came up once. V usage is TRBV6-5 and J usage is TRBJ1-3, with 10 bases fitting TRBD1. The CDR3 runs to 14 residues. J gave up 2 bases and V 6 bases, and 1 base lay outside the gene matches. CDR1 MNHEY and CDR2 SVGAGI come from the germline V gene. The CDR3 DNA follows: TGTGCCAGCAGCGGGACAGGGGCTGGAAACACCATATATTTT. Encoded protein: CASSGTGAGNTIYF.

This chain connects TRBV6-5 to TRBJ1-2, with D possibly TRBD1 on 5 matching bases. In germline, CDR1 is MNHEY, CDR2 SVGAGI. With 6 bases removed from V and 5 bases from J, the gap between germline ends came to 13 bases. This CDR3 spans 13 amino acids. CDR3 protein: CASSREMGYGYTF. The CDR3 nucleotides read TGTGCCAGCAGCAGGGAAATGGGTTATGGCTACACCTTC.

V and J are TRBV6-4 and TRBJ1-6; D is unresolved. The CDR3 is made up of 13 amino acids. V dropped 2 bases and J dropped 10 bases, with 9 bases sitting between them. The V gene's germline CDR1 is MRHNA and CDR2 SNTAGT. The CDR3 sequence: CASSDARYSPLHF. The CDR3 coding sequence is TGTGCCAGCAGTGACGCCCGGTACTCACCCCTCCACTTT.

V is TRBV28 and J is TRBJ1-4; maybe TRBD1 (6 bases). Germline CDR1 MDHEN, CDR2 SYDVKM. The V end lost 7 bases, the J end lost 8 bases, and 17 bases lay between the germline ends. The CDR3 covers 14 residues. CDR3 sequence reads: CASKPTGSWEKLFF. CDR3 DNA sequence: TGTGCCAGCAAGCCTACAGGGTCCTGGGAAAAACTGTTTTTT. The full variable domain, rest sourced from reference TRBV28 and TRBJ1-4, is DVKVTQSSRYLVKRTGEKVFLECVQDMDHENMFWYRQDPGLGLRLIYFSYDVKMKEKGDIPEGYSVSREKKERFSLILESASTNQTSMYLCASKPTGSWEKLFFGSGTQLSVL.

Turning to this clone: Its ends do not fully match the called genes, so a read error is possible. The chain combines TRBV4-1 with TRBJ2-7; tentative D call: TRBD1 (6 bases). Germline CDR1 reads MGHRA; CDR2 reads YSYEKL. The CDR3 is made up of 12 amino acids. The DNA for the CDR3 is TGCGCCAGCAGCCAAGGGACAGATCCCTTGGTATTC. Residues: CASSQGTDPLVF.

This clone appeared once. The CDR3 DNA reads as TGTGCCAGCAGCTTTGATAGCTTCAGTACCGGGGAGCTGTTTTTT. Protein sequence: CASSFDSFSTGELFF. J is TRBJ2-2 and V is TRBV7-8, with D hard to call. The V and J ends lost 3 bases and 5 bases respectively, with 13 bases between them. The CDR3 contains 15 residues. The germline gives CDR1 SGHVS, CDR2 FQNEAQ. The whole variable domain, remainder taken from reference TRBV7-8 and TRBJ2-2, is GAGVSQSPRYKVAKRGQDVALRCDPISGHVSLFWYQQALGQGPEFLTYFQNEAQLDKSGLPSDRFFAERPEGSVSTLKIQRTQQEDSAVYLCASSFDSFSTGELFFGEGSRLTVL.

This rearrangement joins TRBV29-1 to TRBJ2-1; 14 nucleotides agree with TRBD2. The CDR3 is made up of 17 amino acids. Losses at the gene ends were 5 bases for V and 7 bases for J; bases not matched to a gene: 13. Germline V gene lookup returns CDR1 SQVTM and CDR2 ANQGSEA. The CDR3 loop reads CSVSLPSGLAGENEQFF. The CDR3 nucleotides are TGCAGCGTTTCTTTACCCTCGGGACTAGCGGGAGAGAATGAGCAGTTCTTC.

V is TRBV6-1 and J is TRBJ2-3, with TRBD1 as a possible D gene (5 bases). V lost 4 bases to trimming and J lost 0 bases, with 8 bases between them. Germline CDR1 and CDR2: MNHNS and SASEGT. There are 14 residues in the CDR3. The CDR3 sequence is CASSGQFSTDTQYF. The CDR3 DNA follows: TGTGCCAGCAGTGGACAGTTTAGCACAGATACGCAGTATTTT.

The CDR3 DNA sequence: TGTGCCACCAGCAGCCCGGGGGTTACGCAGTATTTT. It yields the protein CATSSPGVTQYF. J is TRBJ2-3 and V is TRBV15; D may be TRBD2 (6 bases). V was trimmed by 3 bases and J by 8 bases, leaving 9 bases between them. Germline lookup yields CDR1 LNHNV and CDR2 YYDKDF (reference sequence). The CDR3 loop spans 12 amino acids. Complete variable domain (other parts from reference TRBV15 and TRBJ2-3): DAMVIQNPRYQVTQFGKPVTLSCSQTLNHNVMYWYQQKSSQAPKLLFHYYDKDFNNEADTPDNFQSRRPNTSFCFLDIRSPGLGDTAMYLCATSSPGVTQYFGPGTRLTVL.

Points on this clone: The germline gene is not matched at one end of the junction; a read error may be the cause. This CDR3 is CSSRPRGRQGNMNTEAFF. For the CDR3, the DNA is TGTTCCAGCAGACCGCGAGGGCGACAGGGGAACATGAACACTGAAGCTTTCTTT. The rearrangement uses TRBV7-9 and TRBJ1-1, with 8 bases that match TRBD1. The CDR3 covers 18 residues. Germline CDR1 reads SEHNR; CDR2 reads FQNEAQ (reference sequence).

CDR3: CASSLTGTGEGTEAFF. The CDR3 DNA sequence: TGTGCCAGCTCACTAACCGGGACAGGGGAGGGCACTGAAGCTTTCTTT. The V and J genes are TRBV18 and TRBJ1-1, with TRBD1 matching 10 bases. The J segment lost 4 bases and the V segment lost 4 bases, leaving 9 bases of the junction unmatched. CDR3 length: 16 residues. CDR1 is KGHSH, CDR2 LQKENI, per germline.

This clone has more than one count but fewer than ten. The chain has TRBV19 and TRBJ1-2; maybe TRBD1 (5 bases). The CDR3 totals 16 residues. The V and J ends lost 6 bases and 7 bases respectively, with 24 bases between them. From germline, CDR1 is LNHDA and CDR2 SQIVND (reference sequence). This CDR3 reads CASSPRASQGAIGYTF. DNA of the CDR3: TGTGCCAGTAGCCCCAGGGCCAGCCAAGGGGCTATTGGCTACACCTTC.